These T cell receptor beta chains were read from a single sample in a study of T cell responses to AZD1222 COVID-19 vaccine. The repertoire was sequenced with immunoSEQ multiplex PCR; TCRdb's copy has only in-frame clones and lacks some. The repertoire includes more than 150,000 clones, 85% to 95% of them detected once, and about 10% sits in the top ten. The sequencing here drew on peripheral blood, taken on day 0 of AZD1222 vaccination. Every receptor here comes from an adult in good health. Each CDR3 is given with its conserved first and last residue. D genes are given only for firm matches. Some rows mark clone size as missing; the rest say once, few, many or name a class of expanded clone.

len | j_gene | d_gene | v_gene | abundance | CDR3nt | CDR3aa
15 | TRBJ1-2 | NA | TRBV6-5 | once | TGTGCCAACAGGCCTCCCGGGACTGCTAACTATGGCTACACCTTC | CANRPPGTANYGYTF
14 | TRBJ2-4 | TRBD1 | TRBV6-5 | once | TGTGCCAGCAGTCCAGGGACAGTAGGAAACATTCAGTACTTC | CASSPGTVGNIQYF
14 | TRBJ1-2 | TRBD1 | TRBV9 | NA | TGTGCCAGCAGCGTAGGGGACAGGGGGAGAGGCTACACCTTC | CASSVGDRGRGYTF
14 | TRBJ1-1 | NA | TRBV5-4 | NA | TGTGCCAGCAGCCCTACAGGGACGGGCACTGAAGCTTTCTTT | CASSPTGTGTEAFF
17 | TRBJ1-1 | NA | TRBV19 | NA | TGTGCCAGTAGTATGGTAGGGATGGGAGCGGGGAGTACTGAAGCTTTCTTT | CASSMVGMGAGSTEAFF
13 | TRBJ1-2 | NA | TRBV3-1/TRBV3-2 | NA | TGTGCCAGCAGCCAAGGAGGGACTTATGGCTACACCTTC | CASSQGGTYGYTF
13 | TRBJ1-1 | NA | TRBV19 | NA | TGTGCCAGTAGTCCCCTCCCGAACACTGAAGCTTTCTTT | CASSPLPNTEAFF
16 | TRBJ1-2 | NA | TRBV7-9 | NA | TGTGCCAGCAGCTTAGAAGGGCCTGGGCCCAACTATGGCTACACCTTC | CASSLEGPGPNYGYTF
13 | TRBJ1-1 | NA | TRBV6-5 | NA | TGTGCCAGCAGTTACCGAAAGAACACTGAAGCTTTCTTT | CASSYRKNTEAFF
14 | TRBJ2-1 | TRBD2 | TRBV6-5 | NA | TGTGCCAGCCGATTAGCGGGAAACTACAATGAGCAGTTCTTC | CASRLAGNYNEQFF
18 | TRBJ2-1 | NA | TRBV7-8 | NA | TGTGCCAGCAGCTTAGGGTCGATTTTTCGCCTCTCCTACAATGAGCAGTTCTTC | CASSLGSIFRLSYNEQFF
12 | TRBJ1-2 | NA | TRBV29-1 | few | TGCAGCGTGATGACAGAGAACTGGGGCTACACCTTC | CSVMTENWGYTF
16 | TRBJ2-1 | TRBD2 | TRBV19 | NA | TGTGCCAGTAGTTTGAAACTAGCGGGAGCGTACAATGAGCAGTTCTTC | CASSLKLAGAYNEQFF
19 | TRBJ2-6 | TRBD2 | TRBV7-2 | once | TGTGCCAGCAGCTTATTTAAAAGCGGGGGGAACTCTGGGGCCAACGTCCTGACTTTC | CASSLFKSGGNSGANVLTF
15 | TRBJ1-2 | TRBD1 | TRBV28 | NA | TGTGCCAGCAGCACCGCCGGACAGGGTGGGTATGGCTACACCTTC | CASSTAGQGGYGYTF
13 | TRBJ1-2 | TRBD1 | TRBV12-3/TRBV12-4 | NA | TGTGCCAGCAGAAATTTCCAGGGGGACGGCTACACCTTC | CASRNFQGDGYTF
13 | TRBJ1-5 | TRBD1 | TRBV10-1 | NA | TGCGCCAGCAGTGGGGACAGAAATCAGCCCCAGCATTTT | CASSGDRNQPQHF
18 | TRBJ2-7 | TRBD2 | TRBV7-9 | NA | TGTGCCAGCAGCTTACCCACAGGGACTAGCGGGAGAAGTATAAAGCAGTACTTC | CASSLPTGTSGRSIKQYF
12 | TRBJ1-2 | NA | TRBV28 | NA | TGTGCCAGCAGTTCGGGCCCCTCTGGCTACACCTTC | CASSSGPSGYTF
14 | TRBJ1-2 | TRBD1 | TRBV4-1 | NA | TGCGCCAGCAGCCAAGCCGACCCAGGGGGCAGCTACACCTTC | CASSQADPGGSYTF
16 | TRBJ2-7 | TRBD2 | TRBV4-1 | NA | TGCGCCAGCAGCCAGCTGACTAGCGGGAGACCCTACGAGCAGTACTTC | CASSQLTSGRPYEQYF
18 | TRBJ1-2 | TRBD1 | TRBV6-1 | NA | TGTGCCAGCAGTGTTTTATCTTACGCGACAGGGGAGGACTATGGCTACACCTTC | CASSVLSYATGEDYGYTF
15 | TRBJ2-2 | NA | TRBV5-5 | NA | TGTGCCAGCAGCGCCACCTCGCAGAACACCGGGGAGCTGTTTTTT | CASSATSQNTGELFF
15 | TRBJ1-3 | NA | TRBV15 | NA | TGTGCCACCAGCAGGGCTCTCGGGGAGGGAAACACCATATATTTT | CATSRALGEGNTIYF
16 | TRBJ2-1 | TRBD2 | TRBV5-4 | NA | TGTGCCAGCAGCTCAAGGACTAGCGGGAGCGGTAATGAGCAGTTCTTC | CASSSRTSGSGNEQFF
14 | TRBJ1-2 | NA | TRBV28 | few | TGTGCCAGCAGTTTGTCTCCAGGGGTCTATGGCTACACCTTC | CASSLSPGVYGYTF
13 | TRBJ1-1 | NA | TRBV29-1 | NA | TGCAGCGTTGAAGATCTTCATCGGATAGAAGCTTTCTTT | CSVEDLHRIEAFF
15 | TRBJ1-3 | TRBD1 | TRBV5-8 | NA | TGTGCCAGCAGGACAAAGGGGGCGCCCGGAAACACCATATATTTT | CASRTKGAPGNTIYF
14 | TRBJ1-2 | NA | TRBV7-2 | NA | TGTGCCAGCAGCCCAATTGCAGCTAACTATGGCTACACCTTC | CASSPIAANYGYTF
11 | TRBJ1-1 | NA | TRBV5-5 | NA | TGTGCCAGCAGATCACAGGTTCAAGCTTTCTTT | CASRSQVQAFF
14 | TRBJ2-3 | NA | TRBV4-1 | NA | TGCGCCAGCAGCCAAGAAGGGATGCGAGATACGCAGTATTTT | CASSQEGMRDTQYF
12 | TRBJ1-2 | TRBD1 | TRBV27 | NA | TGTGCCAGCAGTTTCCCGGGACAGGCCTCTCACTTC | CASSFPGQASHF
12 | TRBJ1-1 | NA | TRBV29-1 | NA | TGCAGCGTTGCCCCCCTTAACACTGAAGCTTTCTTT | CSVAPLNTEAFF
17 | TRBJ1-2 | TRBD1 | TRBV28 | few | TGTGCCAGCAGTTTAGCGGGACAGGGGGTTGGGTCTCTTGGCTACACCTTC | CASSLAGQGVGSLGYTF
12 | TRBJ2-7 | NA | TRBV30 | NA | TGTGCCTGGAGCGAGGGGACCTACGAGCAGTACTTC | CAWSEGTYEQYF
15 | TRBJ1-3 | NA | TRBV9 | NA | TGTGCCAGCAGCGTACGCCAGAACTCTGGAAACACCATATATTTT | CASSVRQNSGNTIYF
16 | TRBJ1-2 | NA | TRBV9 | once | TGTGCCAGCAGCGTAGGGGAGGCCAGCTTCAACTATGGCTACACCTTC | CASSVGEASFNYGYTF
14 | TRBJ1-2 | TRBD1 | TRBV18 | NA | TGTGCCAGCTCACCAACGGGACAGGGGGGAGGCTACACCTTC | CASSPTGQGGGYTF
15 | TRBJ1-3 | NA | TRBV5-4 | NA | TGTGCCAGCAGCCCCGGACTATCCTCTGGAAACACCATATATTTT | CASSPGLSSGNTIYF
15 | TRBJ1-2 | NA | TRBV19 | NA | TGTGCCAGTAGTTTCAGGGTTTCGGCTAACTATGGCTACACCTTC | CASSFRVSANYGYTF
13 | TRBJ1-2 | NA | TRBV5-4 | NA | TGTGCCAGCAGCTCCCAGGGCCTCGGGGGCTACACCTTC | CASSSQGLGGYTF
13 | TRBJ2-3 | NA | TRBV7-9 | NA | TGTGCCAGCAGCTGGACCTCCGTAGATACGCAGTATTTT | CASSWTSVDTQYF
15 | TRBJ1-4 | NA | TRBV15 | NA | TGTGCCACCAGCAGACCTAACCAGGGGAATGAAAAACTGTTTTTT | CATSRPNQGNEKLFF
15 | TRBJ2-7 | TRBD2 | TRBV6-5 | once | TGTGCCAGCAGTTCCCTAGCGGGAGGTCCCTACGAGCAGTACTTC | CASSSLAGGPYEQYF
15 | TRBJ2-7 | TRBD2 | TRBV6-1 | once | TGTGCCAGCAGTGAAACGGGACTAGCGGCCTACGAGCAGTACTTC | CASSETGLAAYEQYF
13 | TRBJ1-5 | NA | TRBV12-3/TRBV12-4 | NA | TGTGCCAGCAGTTTGACGAGCGGACAGCCCCAGCATTTT | CASSLTSGQPQHF
15 | TRBJ1-1 | NA | TRBV2 | NA | TGTGCCAGCAGTGGAAAAACGACAGCGAACACTGAAGCTTTCTTT | CASSGKTTANTEAFF
13 | TRBJ1-1 | NA | TRBV2 | NA | TGTGCCAGCCAGCGGGGCGAGCACACTGAAGCTTTCTTT | CASQRGEHTEAFF
17 | TRBJ1-2 | NA | TRBV19 | NA | TGTGCCAGTAGTATTCTCATCGGACAGAGAGCTAACTATGGCTACACCTTC | CASSILIGQRANYGYTF
13 | TRBJ1-5 | NA | TRBV7-9 | NA | TGTGCCAGCAGTCTGGAGGGAGGGCAGCCCCAGCATTTT | CASSLEGGQPQHF
14 | TRBJ2-2 | NA | TRBV6-4 | NA | TGTGCCAGCAGCCCCCTGGGGGGCTCCGGGGAGCTGTTTTTT | CASSPLGGSGELFF
15 | TRBJ2-7 | NA | TRBV12-5 | NA | TGTGCTAGTGGTTTGGTCCAGGGTAGGACCTACGAGCAGTACTTC | CASGLVQGRTYEQYF
15 | TRBJ1-6 | TRBD1 | TRBV19 | NA | TGTGCCAGTAAGGATGGGGGACAGGGATATTCACCCCTCCACTTT | CASKDGGQGYSPLHF
13 | TRBJ1-2 | NA | TRBV27 | NA | TGTGCCAGCAGTTACTACGCTAACTATGGCTACACCTTC | CASSYYANYGYTF
14 | TRBJ1-6 | NA | TRBV2 | NA | TGTGCCAGCATGGGGCAGCCGTCCGGGGAACCCCTCCACTTT | CASMGQPSGEPLHF